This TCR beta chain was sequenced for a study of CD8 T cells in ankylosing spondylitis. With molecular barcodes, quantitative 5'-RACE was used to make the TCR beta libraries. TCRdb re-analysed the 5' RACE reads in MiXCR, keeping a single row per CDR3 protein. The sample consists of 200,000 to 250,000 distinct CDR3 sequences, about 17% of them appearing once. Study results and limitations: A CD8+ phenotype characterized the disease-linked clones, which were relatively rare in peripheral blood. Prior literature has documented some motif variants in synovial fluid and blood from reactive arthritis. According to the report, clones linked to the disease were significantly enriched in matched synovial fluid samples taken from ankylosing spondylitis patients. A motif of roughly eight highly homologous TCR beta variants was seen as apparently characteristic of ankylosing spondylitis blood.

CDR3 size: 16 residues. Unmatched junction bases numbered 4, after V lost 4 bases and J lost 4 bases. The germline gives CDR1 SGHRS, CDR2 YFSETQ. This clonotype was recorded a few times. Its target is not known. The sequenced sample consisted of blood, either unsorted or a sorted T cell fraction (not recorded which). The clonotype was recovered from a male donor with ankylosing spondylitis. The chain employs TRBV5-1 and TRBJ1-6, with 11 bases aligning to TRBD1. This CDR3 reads CASSIGQGAYNSPLHF. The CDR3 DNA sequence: TGCGCCAGCAGCATTGGACAGGGGGCTTATAATTCACCCCTCCACTTT.